This TCR beta chain was captured in a study of radiation and T cells in renal cell carcinoma (dated by TCRdb to 2018 to 2020). Notes on the research overall: The samples were drawn from a clinical trial, where primary renal cell carcinomas were treated with 15 Gy of stereotactic body radiation therapy and then removed by nephrectomy 4 weeks afterward. A total of 50 to 60 samples underwent TCR beta sequencing, made up of about 26 tumors and about 27 peripheral blood samples. Across all 50 or so samples, 4,016,671 unique CDR3 nucleotide sequences, encoding 2,658,974 unique CDR3 amino acid sequences, were identified.

Findings and caveats that apply to the study as a whole: An increase in top tumor clonotypes in blood was observed from baseline to 2 weeks post-radiation, followed by contraction by 4 weeks, which was taken to suggest transient expansion of tumor-resident clones. Tracking of blood repertoire dynamics stopped at less than 5 weeks after treatment, with no follow-up past that point. Because no pretreatment tumor biopsies were available, whether clonotypes were present in the tumor at baseline could not be determined. With a single-armed trial design, the study had no way to address how radiation dose or scheduling affects the TCR repertoire.

As to this clone: It has no known antigen specificity. Base qualities are not recorded, but no much larger clone differs from it by a single base.

Following the manufacturer's recommendations, the immunoSEQ kit was used to generate TCR beta libraries from genomic DNA. To prepare the libraries, a first multiplex PCR with proprietary primers was run, followed by a second PCR that added unique barcodes, and a bead cleanup was done after each round. Each sample batch included a kit-provided positive control reaction and a negative control reaction. The final libraries were assessed on an Agilent 4200 TapeStation D1000 ScreenTape, pooled by volume, and quantified by qPCR. Sequencing ran on an Illumina NextSeq500 with a MidOutput 150-cycle cartridge, using 156 Read1 and 15 Index1 cycles with kit custom primers. The pooled library was loaded at 0.8 to 1 pM, and approximately 18% PhiX control was spiked in. As for the original processing: Vendor-processed data were analyzed in R, with a clonotype defined as all T cells sharing the same CDR3 nucleotide sequence. In the clone abundance analyses, frequencies in each sample were normalized to that sample's 10,000 most abundant clones. Public T cell clones, averaging fewer than five per sample, were removed before analysis. Tumor-enriched clonotypes and baseline blood-enriched clonotypes were defined as those with an abundance difference of at least 32-fold between compartments. A beta-binomial differential abundance model was applied to find clonotypes that expanded or contracted between blood time points. Similarity between tumor and blood repertoires was quantified using the Baroni-Urbani and Buser coefficient, and groups were compared with two-tailed Wilcoxon tests in R. The clones in this table, taken by TCRdb from immuneACCESS, are in-frame only. Not every clone is retained; where verified, under half of the shortfall comes from an unresolved V gene, and the cause of the rest is unknown. From that table come the V and J calls and clone size; the DNA was used to work out D and trimming. This sample gives roughly 120,000 clones in total; roughly 80% of them show up just once. The top ten hold approximately 3% of the sample.

The time point label, read with the paper, signifies: baseline pretreatment blood. This specimen's treatment or condition label, interpreted: 15 Gy SBRT to primary tumor, nephrectomy 4 weeks later. To follow tumor-enriched clonotypes, serial peripheral blood was collected from radiation-treated patients at baseline and at 2 weeks and 4 weeks after SBRT. Renal cell carcinoma with clear cell pathology was present in all patients. The QIAamp DNA Blood Mini Kit (Qiagen) was used to prepare genomic DNA for TCR sequencing. Only samples passing all quality control checks were included in the analyses. The sequenced sample was blood, obtained from a patient whose treatment included radiotherapy and nephrectomy. The sequence was collected from a woman aged 60-70 years with renal cell carcinoma.

The CDR3 amino acid sequence is: CASSLGRREQYF. The nucleotide sequence is given as TGTGCCAGCAGCTTAGGGCGCCGGGAGCAGTACTTC. This chain is built from TRBV7-3 and TRBJ2-7; no D segment can be confidently identified. Taken from the germline V gene, the CDR1 and CDR2 loops are SGHTA and FQGTGA. The CDR3 goes from the cysteine to the phenylalanine over 12 residues. Only CDR3 DNA is held: 36 bases, read in frame from base 1. V is shortened by 2 bases, J by 7 bases, and the region joining them spans 9 bases.